Sequencing of this T cell receptor (beta chain) was carried out in a study of beta chain features in type 1 diabetes. Whole-study results and caveats: Any HLA effect on TCRB rearrangement was left unresolved by small sub-analyses.

Turning to this clone: Its antigen is not known.

V dropped 2 bases and J dropped 3 bases, with 17 bases sitting between them. CDR1 and CDR2 from the germline V gene are MDHEN and SYDVKM. This CDR3 has 17 residues. The sequenced template was cDNA made from the entire isolated RNA. Naive, central memory and regulatory T cell samples averaged roughly 3.6 million reads. Sequencing was performed with immunoSEQ multiplex PCR; in TCRdb, only in-frame clones are kept and a portion is missing. The sample lists a few hundred thousand clones, roughly 15% occurring once. Sequencing was performed on naive CD4+ T cells from blood. This chain links TRBV28 with TRBJ2-4; possibly TRBD2 for D (6 bases). This clonotype originated in a woman between 18 and 29 years old in good health. CDR3 nucleotide sequence: TGTGCCAGCAGTTTACTCCCCGGGAGAGAAGGCAAAAACATTCAGTACTTC. Translating it yields CASSLLPGREGKNIQYF.